Listed here is a single TCR beta chain. The antigen is undetermined. Alongside a J-beta primer mix, a sample-barcoded 5' primer served in a second PCR lasting about 6 to 12 cycles. A template-switch adaptor with 12 random nucleotides tagged each cDNA molecule. TCRdb passed the 5' RACE reads through MiXCR, listing each CDR3 protein once. The sample has hundreds of thousands of distinct CDR3 sequences, about 55% seen once; the top ten hold 51%. The data are from a study of blood T cells in healthy people across ages. Each donor was a healthy Caucasian individual from Russia, aged roughly 6 to 95. Study findings and constraints: There were more naive CD4+ cells and higher diversity in long-lived donors than in aged donors. Naive T cell percentage and TCR beta diversity correlated strongly.

J gave up 5 bases and V 7 bases, and 12 bases lay outside the gene matches. The CDR3 runs to 15 residues. The rearrangement uses TRBV12-3 or TRBV12-4 and TRBJ2-3; 7 bases agree with TRBD1. The TCR originated in a man aged 60 to 75 in good health. What was sequenced was blood. The CDR3 protein is CASTPRTGVKDTQYF. Here the CDR3 DNA reads TGTGCCAGCACCCCTCGGACAGGTGTCAAAGATACGCAGTATTTT.